The sequence of this TCR beta chain was determined in a study of vaccination effects on CD4 cells after COVID-19. CDR1 is MNHEY, CDR2 SVGAGI, per germline. V gave up 4 bases and J gave up 0 bases, with 7 bases separating them. The CDR3 consists of 13 residues. Expansion with viral peptide pools was applied to antigen-specific CD4+ T cells by the ViraFEST assay prior to sequencing. At the end of about ten days of culture, CD4+ T cells were isolated. Vaccine recipients lacked prior SARS-CoV-2 infection and had negative nucleocapsid antibodies. PBMC were cultured at approximately 2 million per well with 9 to 10 IU/ml IL-2 and around 9.2 ug/ml peptides. The method was immunoSEQ multiplex PCR; TCRdb's version includes in-frame clones alone and lacks a portion of them. The repertoire holds about 34,000 clones, with around three quarters as singletons. Study conclusions and caveats: Vaccine- and infection-induced clones showed marked clonal contraction late following vaccination.

To note about this clone: The antigen is unknown.

This TCR was recovered from a human donor who received a COVID-19 vaccine. Sequenced material: CD4+ T cells from PBMCs cultured with HCoV-OC43 spike peptides, taken before COVID-19 vaccination. This sample's subset: HCoV-OC43 spike overlapping peptide pool stimulation. The genes are TRBV6-5 and TRBJ2-7, with a possible D match to TRBD2 (5 bases). CDR3 bases: TGTGCCAGCAGTTTGGGGAGCTCCTACGAGCAGTACTTC. This gives the protein CASSLGSSYEQYF.